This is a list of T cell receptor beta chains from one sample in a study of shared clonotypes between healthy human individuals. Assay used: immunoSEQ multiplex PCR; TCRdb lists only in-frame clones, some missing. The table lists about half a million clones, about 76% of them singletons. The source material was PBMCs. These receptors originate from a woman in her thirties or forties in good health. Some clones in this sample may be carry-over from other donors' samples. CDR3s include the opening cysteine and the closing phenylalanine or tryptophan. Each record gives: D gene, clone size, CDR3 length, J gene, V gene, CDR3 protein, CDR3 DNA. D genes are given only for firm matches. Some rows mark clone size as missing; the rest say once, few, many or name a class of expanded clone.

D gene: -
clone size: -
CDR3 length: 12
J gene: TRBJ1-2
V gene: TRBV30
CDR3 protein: CAWSVGGNGYTF
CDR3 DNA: TGTGCCTGGAGTGTAGGGGGTAATGGCTACACCTTC

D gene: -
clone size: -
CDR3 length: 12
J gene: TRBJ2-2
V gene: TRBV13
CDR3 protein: CASFGGTGELFF
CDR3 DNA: TGTGCCAGCTTTGGGGGAACCGGGGAGCTGTTTTTT

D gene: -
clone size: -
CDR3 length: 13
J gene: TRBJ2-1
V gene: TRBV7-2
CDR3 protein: CASSLSQGRAVFF
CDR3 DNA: TGTGCCAGCAGCTTATCCCAGGGACGGGCGGTGTTCTTC

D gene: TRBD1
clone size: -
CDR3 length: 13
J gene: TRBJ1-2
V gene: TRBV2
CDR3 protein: CASRQGANYGYTF
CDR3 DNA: TGTGCCAGCAGACAGGGGGCCAACTATGGCTACACCTTC

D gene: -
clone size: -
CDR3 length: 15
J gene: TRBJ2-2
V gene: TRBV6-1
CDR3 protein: CASSEILGIAGELFF
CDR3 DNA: TGTGCCAGCAGTGAAATTCTTGGGATCGCCGGGGAGCTGTTTTTT

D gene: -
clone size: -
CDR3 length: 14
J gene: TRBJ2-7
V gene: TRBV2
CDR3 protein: CASSAEVTSYEQYF
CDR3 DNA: TGTGCCAGCAGCGCTGAGGTCACCTCCTACGAGCAGTACTTC

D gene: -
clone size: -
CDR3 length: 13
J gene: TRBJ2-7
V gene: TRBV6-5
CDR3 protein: CASSYQPREKQYF
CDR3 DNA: TGTGCCAGCAGTTACCAACCCCGGGAAAAGCAGTACTTC

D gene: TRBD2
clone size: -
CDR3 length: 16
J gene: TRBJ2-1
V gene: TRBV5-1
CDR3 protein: CASSPTSGSSIVDQFF
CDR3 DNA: TGCGCCAGCAGCCCCACTAGCGGGAGTAGTATCGTCGACCAGTTCTTC

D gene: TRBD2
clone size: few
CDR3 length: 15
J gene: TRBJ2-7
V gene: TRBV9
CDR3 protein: CASSVGGAGAYEQYF
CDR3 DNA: TGTGCCAGCAGCGTAGGCGGAGCGGGGGCCTACGAGCAGTACTTC

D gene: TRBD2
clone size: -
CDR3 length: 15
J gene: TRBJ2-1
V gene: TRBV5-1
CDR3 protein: CASSLEAGAGHEQFF
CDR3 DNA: TGCGCCAGCAGCTTGGAGGCGGGAGCGGGCCATGAGCAGTTCTTC

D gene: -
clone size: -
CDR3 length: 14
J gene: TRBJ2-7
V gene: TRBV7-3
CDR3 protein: CASSLQGGYYEQYF
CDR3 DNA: TGTGCCAGCAGCTTACAGGGTGGGTACTACGAGCAGTACTTC

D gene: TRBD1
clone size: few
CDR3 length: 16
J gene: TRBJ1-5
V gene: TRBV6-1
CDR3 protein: CASSGGTGEGGQPQHF
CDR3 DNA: TGTGCCAGCAGTGGAGGGACAGGGGAGGGGGGTCAGCCCCAGCATTTT

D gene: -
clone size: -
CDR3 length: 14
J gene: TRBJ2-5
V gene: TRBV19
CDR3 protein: CASSIWTAEGTQYF
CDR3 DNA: TGTGCCAGTAGTATCTGGACAGCGGAGGGGACCCAGTACTTC

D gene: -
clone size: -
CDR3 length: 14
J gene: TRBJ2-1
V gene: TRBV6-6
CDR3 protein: CASSYFRGVGEQFF
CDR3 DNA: TGTGCCAGCAGTTACTTCCGCGGGGTGGGTGAGCAGTTCTTC

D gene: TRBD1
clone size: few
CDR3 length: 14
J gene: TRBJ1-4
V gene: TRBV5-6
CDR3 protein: CASSQTGVGEKLFF
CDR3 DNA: TGTGCCAGCAGCCAGACAGGGGTTGGTGAAAAACTGTTTTTT

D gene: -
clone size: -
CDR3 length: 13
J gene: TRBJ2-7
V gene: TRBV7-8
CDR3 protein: CASSMGVSYEQYF
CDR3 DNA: TGTGCCAGCAGCATGGGGGTCAGCTACGAGCAGTACTTC

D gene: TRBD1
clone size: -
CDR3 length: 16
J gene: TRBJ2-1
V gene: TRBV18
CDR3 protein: CASSLATGTGFDVQFF
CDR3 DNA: TGTGCCAGCTCACTCGCTACCGGGACAGGGTTCGATGTGCAGTTCTTC